Detailed here is one TCR beta chain. Germline values: CDR1 MDHEN, CDR2 SYDVKM. The CDR3 runs 15 residues. V was cut by 2 bases and J by 3 bases, with 13 bases left in between. The data are from a study of T cells in Graves' hyperthyroidism and ophthalmopathy. Together with thyroid ultrasound, orbital computed tomography, serum thyroxine and TRAb, clinical symptoms were used for diagnoses. Amplification targeted TCR beta CDR3 regions from RNA transcripts. Primed by the HTBI set, a first-round RT-PCR was run on the TCR CDR3. Using its own MiXCR run on the multiplex PCR reads, TCRdb lists one record per CDR3 protein. The sample has under 450,000 distinct CDR3 sequences; roughly 17% are singletons.

Sequences were obtained from blood. The source is a woman in her 30s with Graves' hyperthyroidism that later progressed to Graves' ophthalmopathy. This sequence joins TRBV28 and TRBJ1-2; D not certain. The DNA of the CDR3 is TGTGCCAGCAGTTTAACACGGATTACCTACTATGGCTACACCTTC. Translation: CASSLTRITYYGYTF.